A selection of T cell receptor beta chains follows, all from one sample in a study of molecular identifiers for immune sequencing clone quantification. TCRdb called the PCR reads again in MiXCR, with one record for every CDR3 protein. The top ten clones hold 0.85% to 0.9% of a sample with just under 650,000 distinct CDR3 sequences, 20% of them seen once. Specimen: naive CD8+ T cells from blood, with Jurkat cell RNA spiked in. The source of these receptors is a human donor in good health. Some libraries in this study had Jurkat cell RNA spiked in. Each CDR3 is given with its conserved first and last residue. A D gene is named only where the DNA matches it firmly. Rows give clone size only sometimes, using once, few, many, or a class for an expanded clone.

V,size,D,J,CDR3,DNA
TRBV27,-,TRBD1,TRBJ2-7,CASSPVTGGEQYF,TGTGCCAGCAGTCCCGTGACAGGGGGAGAGCAGTACTTC
TRBV5-8,many,TRBD1,TRBJ1-1,CASSANQGARTEAFF,TGTGCCAGCAGCGCTAACCAGGGGGCGCGGACTGAAGCTTTCTTT
TRBV6-2/TRBV6-3,many,TRBD2,TRBJ2-3,CASRATGLEYDTQYF,TGTGCCAGCAGGGCCACGGGACTAGAGTATGATACGCAGTATTTT
TRBV5-1,-,TRBD2,TRBJ2-1,CASSIAGGPYSEQFF,TGCGCCAGCAGTATAGCGGGAGGGCCCTACAGTGAGCAGTTCTTC
TRBV5-1,many,-,TRBJ2-7,CASSLDYAYEQYF,TGCGCCAGCAGCTTGGACTACGCCTACGAGCAGTACTTC
TRBV7-9,many,TRBD1,TRBJ2-7,CASSRPGQIYEQYF,TGTGCCAGCAGCCGACCGGGACAGATCTACGAGCAGTACTTC
TRBV6-1,-,TRBD1,TRBJ2-5,CARSDLYRGTIQETQYF,TGTGCCAGAAGTGACTTGTACAGGGGAACTATCCAAGAGACCCAGTACTTC
TRBV4-3,few,-,TRBJ2-7,CASSQDGNYEQYF,TGCGCCAGCAGCCAAGATGGGAATTACGAGCAGTACTTC
TRBV27,-,-,TRBJ2-2,CASSLGGPTFTGELFF,TGTGCCAGCAGTTTAGGGGGACCTACTTTCACCGGGGAGCTGTTTTTT
TRBV7-2,many,-,TRBJ2-1,CASSLYGGNYNEQFF,TGTGCCAGCAGCTTATACGGGGGAAACTACAATGAGCAGTTCTTC